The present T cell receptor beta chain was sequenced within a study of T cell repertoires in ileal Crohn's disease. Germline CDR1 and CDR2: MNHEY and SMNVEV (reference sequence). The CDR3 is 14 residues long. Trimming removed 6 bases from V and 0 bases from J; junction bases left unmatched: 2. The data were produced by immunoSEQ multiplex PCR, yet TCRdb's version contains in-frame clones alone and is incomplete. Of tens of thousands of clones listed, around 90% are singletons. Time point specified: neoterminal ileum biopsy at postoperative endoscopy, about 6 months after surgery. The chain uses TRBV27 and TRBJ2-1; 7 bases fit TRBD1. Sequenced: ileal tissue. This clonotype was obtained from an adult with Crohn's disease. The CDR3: CASRGQNSYNEQFF. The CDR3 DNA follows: TGTGCCAGCAGGGGACAGAACTCCTACAATGAGCAGTTCTTC.